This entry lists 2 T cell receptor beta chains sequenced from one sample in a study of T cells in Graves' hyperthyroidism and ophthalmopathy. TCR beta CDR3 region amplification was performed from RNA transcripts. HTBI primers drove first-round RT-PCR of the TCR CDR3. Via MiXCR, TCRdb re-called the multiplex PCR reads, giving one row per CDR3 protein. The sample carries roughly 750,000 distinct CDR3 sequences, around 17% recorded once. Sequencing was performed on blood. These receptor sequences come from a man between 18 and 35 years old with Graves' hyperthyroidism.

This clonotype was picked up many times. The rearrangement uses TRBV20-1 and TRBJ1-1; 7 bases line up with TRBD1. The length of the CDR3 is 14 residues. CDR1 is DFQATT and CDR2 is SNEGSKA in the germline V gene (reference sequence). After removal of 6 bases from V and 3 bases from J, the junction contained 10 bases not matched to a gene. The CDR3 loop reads CSATTGSLYTEAFF. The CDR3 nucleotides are TGCAGTGCCACGACAGGGAGTTTGTACACTGAAGCTTTCTTT.

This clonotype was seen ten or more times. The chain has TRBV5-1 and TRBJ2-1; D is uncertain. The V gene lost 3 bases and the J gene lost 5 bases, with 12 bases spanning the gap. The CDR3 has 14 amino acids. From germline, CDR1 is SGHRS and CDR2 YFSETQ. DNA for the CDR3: TGCGCCAGCAGCTCCAGTTGGAGCAACAATGAGCAGTTCTTC. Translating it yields CASSSSWSNNEQFF.